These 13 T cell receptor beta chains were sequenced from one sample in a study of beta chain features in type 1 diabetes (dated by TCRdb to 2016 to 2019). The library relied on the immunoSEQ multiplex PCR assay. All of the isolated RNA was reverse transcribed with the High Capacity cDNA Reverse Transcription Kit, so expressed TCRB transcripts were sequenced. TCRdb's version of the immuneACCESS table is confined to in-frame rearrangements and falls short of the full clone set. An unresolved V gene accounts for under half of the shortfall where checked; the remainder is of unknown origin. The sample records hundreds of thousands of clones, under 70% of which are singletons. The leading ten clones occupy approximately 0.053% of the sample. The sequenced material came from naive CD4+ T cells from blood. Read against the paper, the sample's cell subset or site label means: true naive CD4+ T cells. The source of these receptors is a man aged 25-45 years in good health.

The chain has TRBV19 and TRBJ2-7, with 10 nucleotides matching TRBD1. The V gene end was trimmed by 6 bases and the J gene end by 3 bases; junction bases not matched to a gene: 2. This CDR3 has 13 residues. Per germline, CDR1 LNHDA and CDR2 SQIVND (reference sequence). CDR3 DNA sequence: TGTGCCAGTAGCTGGGACAGGGGCTACGAGCAGTACTTC. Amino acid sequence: CASSWDRGYEQYF. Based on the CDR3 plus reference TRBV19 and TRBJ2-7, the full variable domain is DGGITQSPKYLFRKEGQNVTLSCEQNLNHDAMYWYRQDPGQGLRLIYYSQIVNDFQKGDIAEGYSVSREKKESFPLTVTSAQKNPTAFYLCASSWDRGYEQYFGPGTRLTVT.

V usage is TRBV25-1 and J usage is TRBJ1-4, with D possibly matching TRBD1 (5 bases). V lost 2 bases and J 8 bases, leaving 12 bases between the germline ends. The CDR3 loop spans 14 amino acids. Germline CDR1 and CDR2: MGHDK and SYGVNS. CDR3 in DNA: TGTGCCAGCAGTGAACCCGGGACTGAGGAAAAACTGTTTTTT. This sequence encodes CASSEPGTEEKLFF.

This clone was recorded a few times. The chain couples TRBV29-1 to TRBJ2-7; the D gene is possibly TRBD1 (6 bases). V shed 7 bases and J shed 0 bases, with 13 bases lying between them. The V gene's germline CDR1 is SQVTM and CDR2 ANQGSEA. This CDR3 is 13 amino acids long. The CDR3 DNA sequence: TGCAGCGCTATGGGACAATTCTCCTACGAGCAGTACTTC. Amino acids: CSAMGQFSYEQYF.

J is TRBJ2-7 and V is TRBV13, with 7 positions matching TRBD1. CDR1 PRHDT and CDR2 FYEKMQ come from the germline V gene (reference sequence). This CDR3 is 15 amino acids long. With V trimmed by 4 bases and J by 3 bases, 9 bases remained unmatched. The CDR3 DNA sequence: TGTGCCAGCAGCTGGGAGCGGACAGGCATCTACGAGCAGTACTTC. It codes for CASSWERTGIYEQYF.

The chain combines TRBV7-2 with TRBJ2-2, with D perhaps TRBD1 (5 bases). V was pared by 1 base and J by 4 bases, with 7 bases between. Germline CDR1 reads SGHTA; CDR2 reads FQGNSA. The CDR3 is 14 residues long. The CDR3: CASSLEGVTGELFF. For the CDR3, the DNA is TGTGCCAGCAGCTTAGAAGGGGTCACCGGGGAGCTGTTTTTT.

The DNA of the CDR3 is TGTGCCAGCAGCTCCCGCCACGAGCAGTACTTC. It is translated as CASSSRHEQYF. The V gene is TRBV11-2, the J gene TRBJ2-7; the D is unclear. Trimming removed 4 bases from V and 5 bases from J, with 6 bases in between. The germline gives CDR1 SGHAT, CDR2 FQNNGV. The length of the CDR3 is 11 residues.

The CDR3 DNA is TGTGCCAGCAGCTTACTGAAACAAGAGACCCAGTACTTC. Protein product: CASSLLKQETQYF. The chain has TRBV7-2 and TRBJ2-5, with no clear D. Germline loops: CDR1 SGHTA, CDR2 FQGNSA. Trimming shortened V by 2 bases and J by 2 bases, and 6 bases separated the two germline ends. The CDR3 is 13 residues long.

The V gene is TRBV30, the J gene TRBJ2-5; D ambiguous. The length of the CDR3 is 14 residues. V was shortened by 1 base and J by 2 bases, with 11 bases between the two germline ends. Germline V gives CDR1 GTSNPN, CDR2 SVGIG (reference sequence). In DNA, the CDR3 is TGTGCCTGGAGTGAGGAAGTCCTGCAAGAGACCCAGTACTTC. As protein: CAWSEEVLQETQYF.

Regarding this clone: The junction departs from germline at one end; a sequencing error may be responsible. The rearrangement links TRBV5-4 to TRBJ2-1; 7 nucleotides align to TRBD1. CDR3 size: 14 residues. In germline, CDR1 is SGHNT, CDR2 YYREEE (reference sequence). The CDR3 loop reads CASRLGQNNERQFF. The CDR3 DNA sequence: TGTGCCAGCAGATTGGGACAGAACAATGAGCGGCAGTTCTTC.

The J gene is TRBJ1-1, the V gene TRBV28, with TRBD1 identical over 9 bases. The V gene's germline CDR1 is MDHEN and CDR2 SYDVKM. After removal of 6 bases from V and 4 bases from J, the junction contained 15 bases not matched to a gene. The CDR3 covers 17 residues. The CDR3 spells CASREVRGQGRSTEAFF. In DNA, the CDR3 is TGTGCCAGCAGAGAGGTACGGGGACAGGGAAGGAGCACTGAAGCTTTCTTT.

The CDR3 nucleotides read TGCGCCAGCAGCGAAGGACTTAGCACAGATACGCAGTATTTT. Translating gives CASSEGLSTDTQYF. V usage is TRBV5-1 and J usage is TRBJ2-3, with TRBD2 as a possible D gene (5 bases). The V end was cut by 4 bases, the J end by 0 bases, with 9 bases between. CDR1 and CDR2 (germline): SGHRS, YFSETQ. This CDR3 has 14 residues.

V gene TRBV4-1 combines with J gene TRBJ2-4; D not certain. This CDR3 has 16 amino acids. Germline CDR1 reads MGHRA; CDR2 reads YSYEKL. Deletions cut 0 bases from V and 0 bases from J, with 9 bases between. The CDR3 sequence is CASSQESVQAKNIQYF. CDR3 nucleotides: TGCGCCAGCAGCCAAGAAAGTGTACAAGCCAAAAACATTCAGTACTTC.

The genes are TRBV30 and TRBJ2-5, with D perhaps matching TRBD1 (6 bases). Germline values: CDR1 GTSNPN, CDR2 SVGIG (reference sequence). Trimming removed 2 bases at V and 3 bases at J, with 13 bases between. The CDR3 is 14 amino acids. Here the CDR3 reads CAWSWKGGEETQYF. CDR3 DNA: TGTGCCTGGAGTTGGAAAGGGGGAGAAGAGACCCAGTACTTC.